Presented here are 26 T cell receptor beta chains from one specimen sequenced in a study of blood T cell repertoires in COVID-19. Clones were read by immunoSEQ multiplex PCR, and TCRdb kept only the in-frame ones, dropping some. Of roughly 250,000 clones in the sample, approximately 90% were seen once. Sequenced material: PBMCs or T cells enriched from blood (not recorded which). Receptor source: a woman in her late teens or twenties who had recovered from COVID-19.

This clone occurred once. The rearrangement uses TRBV7-9 and TRBJ1-1; no firm D call. Germline CDR1 reads SEHNR; CDR2 reads FQNEAQ (reference sequence). The CDR3 length is 11 residues. The V end was cut by 4 bases, the J end by 7 bases, with 7 bases between. The CDR3 nucleotides are TGTGCCAGCAGCTCCTCGGGTGAAGCTTTCTTT. Translated: CASSSSGEAFF. The whole variable domain, remainder taken from reference TRBV7-9 and TRBJ1-1, is DTGVSQNPRHKITKRGQNVTFRCDPISEHNRLYWYRQTLGQGPEFLTYFQNEAQLEKSRLLSDRFSAERPKGSFSTLEIQRTEQGDSAMYLCASSSSGEAFFGQGTRLTVV.

The chain carries TRBV2 and TRBJ1-1, with 9 bases lining up with TRBD1. Germline trimming cut 4 bases from V and 6 bases from J; bases unmatched to any gene: 3. The CDR3 length is 13 residues. Germline-derived CDR1 and CDR2 are SNHLY and FYNNEI. CDR3 bases: TGTGCCAGCAGTGTTGACAGGGGGTCTGAAGCTTTCTTT. It codes for CASSVDRGSEAFF.

The CDR3 sequence: CASTTGTGGHEQYF. The CDR3 region has the DNA TGCGCCAGCACCACCGGGACAGGGGGCCACGAGCAGTACTTC. This chain connects TRBV5-1 to TRBJ2-7; 12 positions agree with TRBD1. The CDR3 has 14 residues. V shed 6 bases, J shed 5 bases, and the junction held 6 bases outside the gene matches. Looked up from germline, CDR1 is SGHRS and CDR2 is YFSETQ.

The chain combines TRBV28 with TRBJ1-2; 7 bases map to TRBD1. The CDR3 spans 13 residues. After removal of 7 bases from V and 4 bases from J, the junction contained 6 bases not matched to a gene. The V gene's germline CDR1 is MDHEN and CDR2 SYDVKM. DNA of the CDR3: TGTGCCAGCAACTGGGACAGAACCTATGGCTACACCTTC. Encoded protein: CASNWDRTYGYTF.

CDR3 DNA: TGTGCCAGCAGTGACCCATATCCAAGGGGGCGCGGCAATCAGCCCCAGCATTTT. It translates to CASSDPYPRGRGNQPQHF. The chain carries TRBV6-1 and TRBJ1-5; 7 bases are a match to TRBD1. Germline V gene sequence: CDR1 MNHNS, CDR2 SASEGT. The CDR3 contains 18 residues. Trimming took 3 bases from V and 2 from J; bases not matched to a gene: 13.

The genes are TRBV29-1 and TRBJ1-3, with D hard to call. CDR1 and CDR2 (germline): SQVTM, ANQGSEA. The CDR3 totals 14 residues. V was cut by 7 bases and J by 0 bases, with 13 bases left in between. CDR3: CSGYGETSGNTIYF. The CDR3 region has the DNA TGCAGCGGTTATGGGGAGACCTCTGGAAACACCATATATTTT.

The chain carries TRBV5-6 and TRBJ1-2; 7 nucleotides align to TRBD1. J gave up 8 bases and V 0 bases, and 7 bases lay outside the gene matches. The CDR3 length is 14 residues. CDR1 is SGHDT, CDR2 YYEEEE, per germline. CDR3 nucleotide sequence: TGTGCCAGCAGCTTGGGGAAGGACAGGCTCGGCTACACCTTC. Amino acids: CASSLGKDRLGYTF.

The rearrangement joins TRBV5-1 to TRBJ1-1, with 11 bases lining up with TRBD1. The CDR3 runs 16 residues. V dropped 4 bases and J dropped 0; count of bases not matched to a gene: 5. The germline V gene encodes CDR1 SGHRS and CDR2 YFSETQ. The CDR3 protein is CASSVGTGGLNTEAFF. The DNA of the CDR3 is TGCGCCAGCAGCGTCGGGACAGGGGGTCTGAACACTGAAGCTTTCTTT.

V and J are TRBV20-1 and TRBJ1-1; D uncertain. V was trimmed by 3 bases and J by 7 bases, leaving 9 bases between them. This CDR3 has 11 amino acids. Germline-derived CDR1 and CDR2 are DFQATT and SNEGSKA (reference sequence). The DNA of the CDR3 is TGCAGTGCTAGGGTGGGCAGTGAAGCTTTCTTT. It encodes CSARVGSEAFF.

The V call is TRBV5-1, the J call TRBJ2-2; 10 bases agree with TRBD1. The CDR3 runs to 15 residues. V lost 6 bases and J lost 6; bases outside the gene matches: 8. Germline CDR1 reads SGHRS; CDR2 reads YFSETQ. The CDR3 protein is CASMGGTGDSGELFF. DNA for the CDR3: TGCGCCAGCATGGGCGGGACAGGGGACTCCGGGGAGCTGTTTTTT.

V and J are TRBV29-1 and TRBJ2-3; TRBD2 is a possible D gene (5 bases). Between the trimmed V and J ends, which lost 0 bases and 0 bases, there was a span of 13 bases. Germline values: CDR1 SQVTM, CDR2 ANQGSEA. This CDR3 region has 16 residues. The CDR3 loop is CSVEERRRTSTDTQYF. DNA for the CDR3: TGCAGCGTTGAAGAGAGGCGTCGGACTAGCACAGATACGCAGTATTTT.

This sequence joins TRBV7-9 and TRBJ2-5, with 8 bases that match TRBD2. CDR3 length: 13 amino acids. The trim removed 4 bases at V and 4 bases at J, leaving 2 bases unmatched. Looked up from germline, CDR1 is SEHNR and CDR2 is FQNEAQ (reference sequence). The CDR3 here is CASSYSGIETQYF. The DNA of the CDR3 is TGTGCCAGCAGCTATAGCGGGATAGAGACCCAGTACTTC. Together with reference TRBV7-9 and TRBJ2-5, the CDR3 gives the full variable domain: DTGVSQNPRHKITKRGQNVTFRCDPISEHNRLYWYRQTLGQGPEFLTYFQNEAQLEKSRLLSDRFSAERPKGSFSTLEIQRTEQGDSAMYLCASSYSGIETQYFGPGTRLLVL.

The V call is TRBV4-1, the J call TRBJ1-2; D might be TRBD1 (6 bases). The V and J ends lost 3 bases and 4 bases respectively, with 21 bases between them. The CDR3 is 17 amino acids. Germline V CDR1 and CDR2: MGHRA, YSYEKL. The CDR3 loop is CASSQAGAGRGPYGYTF. The CDR3 bases are TGCGCCAGCAGCCAGGCGGGAGCGGGCAGGGGTCCCTATGGCTACACCTTC.

The genes are TRBV5-4 and TRBJ1-2, with 7 bases fitting TRBD1. Germline loops: CDR1 SGHNT, CDR2 YYREEE (reference sequence). The length of the CDR3 is 16 residues. V lost 4 bases to trimming and J lost 1 base; unmatched junction nucleotides: 10. CDR3 residues: CASSPAPGQFNYGYTF. The CDR3 DNA follows: TGTGCCAGCAGCCCCGCCCCGGGACAGTTTAACTATGGCTACACCTTC. The full variable domain, its missing parts supplied by reference TRBV5-4 and TRBJ1-2, is ETGVTQSPTHLIKTRGQQVTLRCSSQSGHNTVSWYQQALGQGPQFIFQYYREEENGRGNFPPRFSGLQFPNYSSELNVNALELDDSALYLCASSPAPGQFNYGYTFGSGTRLTVV.

This clone showed up just once. The chain combines TRBV10-3 with TRBJ1-1; tentative D call: TRBD1 (6 bases). This CDR3 has 12 amino acids. Germline lookup yields CDR1 ENHRY and CDR2 SYGVKD. Trimming left V 7 bases short and J 2 bases short, with 8 bases between. CDR3 sequence: CAIKGDNTEAFF. The CDR3 DNA follows: TGTGCCATCAAGGGGGATAACACTGAAGCTTTCTTT.

The chain has TRBV13 and TRBJ2-3; TRBD2 is a possible D gene (5 bases). The CDR3 extends over 17 amino acids. Looked up from germline, CDR1 is PRHDT and CDR2 is FYEKMQ (reference sequence). Deletions cut 1 base from V and 1 base from J, with 15 bases between. CDR3 sequence: CASSLAASGAGTDTQYF. The CDR3 nucleotides read TGTGCCAGCAGCTTAGCGGCCAGCGGAGCTGGCACAGATACGCAGTATTTT.

The CDR3 bases are TGTGCCAGCAGCGTAGGGGAGAGGATGAACACTGAAGCTTTCTTT. As protein: CASSVGERMNTEAFF. The chain has TRBV9 and TRBJ1-1; D not resolved. Germline CDR1 SGDLS, CDR2 YYNGEE. Trimming pared 0 bases from V and 0 bases from J, leaving 9 bases between. This CDR3 contains 15 residues. The full variable domain, rest sourced from reference TRBV9 and TRBJ1-1, is DSGVTQTPKHLITATGQRVTLRCSPRSGDLSVYWYQQSLDQGLQFLIQYYNGEERAKGNILERFSAQQFPDLHSELNLSSLELGDSALYFCASSVGERMNTEAFFGQGTRLTVV.

The chain carries TRBV9 and TRBJ2-7; D gene uncertain. Germline CDR1 reads SGDLS; CDR2 reads YYNGEE. V was cut by 2 bases and J by 0 bases, with 9 bases left in between. The CDR3 extends over 14 amino acids. The CDR3 coding sequence is TGTGCCAGCAGCGTTCGAGGCACCTCCTACGAGCAGTACTTC. Translated, it gives CASSVRGTSYEQYF.

This chain uses TRBV30 with TRBJ2-1, with D possibly TRBD2 on 6 matching bases. Germline V lookup: CDR1 GTSNPN, CDR2 SVGIG (reference sequence). The CDR3 totals 10 residues. V was pared by 3 bases and J by 12 bases, with 9 bases between. The CDR3 loop is CAWSDGGQFF. The CDR3 nucleotides read TGTGCCTGGAGCGACGGGGGGCAGTTCTTC.

V is TRBV27 and J is TRBJ1-2, with TRBD1 identical over 10 bases. The CDR3 length is 18 residues. After removal of 5 bases from V and 1 base from J, the junction contained 13 bases not matched to a gene. The V gene's germline CDR1 is MNHEY and CDR2 SMNVEV (reference sequence). The CDR3 nucleotides read TGTGCCAGCAGTGGATCCCGGGACAGGGGCCCTTTTAACTATGGCTACACCTTC. Translating gives CASSGSRDRGPFNYGYTF.

The chain links TRBV9 to TRBJ2-7; 11 bases are a match to TRBD2. Germline V lookup: CDR1 SGDLS, CDR2 YYNGEE. The CDR3 is 19 amino acids. V shed 0 bases and J 1 base; nucleotides not matched to a gene: 12. The CDR3 DNA reads TGTGCCAGCAGCGTAGCGGCTAGCGGGGGGCTAACTCTATCCTACGAGCAGTACTTC. Its translation is CASSVAASGGLTLSYEQYF.

The chain combines TRBV19 with TRBJ2-1; a weak D match, TRBD2 (5 bases). The ends were cut back, 2 bases at V and 9 bases at J, with 11 bases in the middle. Germline assignment: CDR1 LNHDA and CDR2 SQIVND (reference sequence). This CDR3 region has 13 residues. The CDR3 region is CASSILAPVEQFF. The CDR3 bases are TGTGCCAGTAGTATATTAGCGCCGGTTGAGCAGTTCTTC. Variable domain in full (rest from reference TRBV19 and TRBJ2-1): DGGITQSPKYLFRKEGQNVTLSCEQNLNHDAMYWYRQDPGQGLRLIYYSQIVNDFQKGDIAEGYSVSREKKESFPLTVTSAQKNPTAFYLCASSILAPVEQFFGPGTRLTVL.

The chain carries TRBV6-1 and TRBJ1-5, with TRBD1 as a possible D gene (5 bases). The CDR3 is 17 residues long. Trimming shortened V by 0 bases and J by 12 bases, and 24 bases separated the two germline ends. CDR1 is MNHNS and CDR2 is SASEGT in the germline V gene. DNA of the CDR3: TGTGCCAGCAGTGAAGCTTATTTTACTACATCCGATCAGGGCCAGCATTTT. Its translation is CASSEAYFTTSDQGQHF.

This clone was found a few times. The DNA for the CDR3 is TGTGCCATCACCGTGGACAGGGAGGAAGGCTACACCTTC. It codes for CAITVDREEGYTF. This sequence joins TRBV10-3 and TRBJ1-2; TRBD1 aligns across 8 bases. J gave up 8 bases and V 7 bases, and 9 bases lay outside the gene matches. Germline assignment: CDR1 ENHRY and CDR2 SYGVKD. The CDR3 totals 13 residues.

The chain joins TRBV18 to TRBJ1-1; TRBD1 aligns across 10 bases. V shed 3 bases, J shed 6 bases, and the junction held 13 bases outside the gene matches. Germline V CDR1 and CDR2: KGHSH, LQKENI. CDR3 length: 17 residues. The CDR3 region is CASSPAETGGNGAEAFF. In DNA form, the CDR3 reads TGTGCCAGCTCACCGGCCGAGACAGGGGGCAACGGGGCTGAAGCTTTCTTT.

This clone came up once. Distinct nucleotide sequences in the sample also encode this CDR3. J is TRBJ1-2 and V is TRBV5-1; TRBD1 aligns across 8 bases. The CDR3 has 14 residues. V gave up 2 bases and J gave up 7 bases; unmatched junction bases: 7. Germline values: CDR1 SGHRS, CDR2 YFSETQ. CDR3 sequence: CASSLGQGALGYTF. The DNA for the CDR3 is TGCGCCAGCAGCTTAGGGCAGGGGGCGCTTGGCTACACCTTC.